Presented here are 3 T cell receptor beta chains from one specimen sequenced in a study of cytomegalovirus exposure and HLA in healthy donors. The primer mix had 60 Vbeta and 13 Jbeta primers. Profiling relied on immunoSEQ multiplex PCR, and the TCRdb table lists in-frame clones only, not all of them. The table has about 65,000 clones, approximately 82% seen once. Sequenced: PBMCs. Receptor source: a girl aged 5-17 years in good health and CMV-seropositive.

This chain's CDR3 is CSARWRYYTF. The CDR3 coding sequence is TGCAGTGCTAGGTGGCGGTACTACACCTTC. The gene calls are TRBV20-1 and TRBJ1-2; D remains ambiguous. Trimming removed 3 bases from V and 10 bases from J, with 9 bases in between. From germline, CDR1 is DFQATT and CDR2 SNEGSKA (reference sequence). The CDR3 contains 10 residues.

V gene TRBV29-1 combines with J gene TRBJ2-1, with TRBD1 matching 7 bases. This CDR3 is built from 13 residues. The V gene end was trimmed by 3 bases and the J gene end by 8 bases; junction bases not matched to a gene: 7. The V gene's germline CDR1 is SQVTM and CDR2 ANQGSEA. The CDR3, as DNA: TGCAGCGTTGAGACAGGGATGGTGGATGAGCAGTTCTTC. It codes for CSVETGMVDEQFF.

The chain recombines TRBV28 with TRBJ1-4; possibly TRBD1 for D (6 bases). CDR1 and CDR2 (germline): MDHEN, SYDVKM. V shed 5 bases and J shed 0 bases, with 13 bases lying between them. The CDR3 runs to 16 residues. CDR3 in DNA: TGTGCCAGCAGTGCCAGGACAGTAGCAACTAATGAAAAACTGTTTTTT. Its protein product is CASSARTVATNEKLFF.